This T cell receptor beta chain was documented in a study of cytomegalovirus exposure and HLA in healthy donors. The CDR3 runs to 15 residues. The J segment lost 5 bases and the V segment lost 5 bases, leaving 9 bases of the junction unmatched. Looked up from germline, CDR1 is SEHNR and CDR2 is FQNEAQ (reference sequence). It was with 60 Vbeta and 13 Jbeta primers that the PCR ran. TCRdb keeps only in-frame clones here, not all; method: immunoSEQ multiplex PCR. The sample lists some 130,000 clones, roughly 70% seen once, with about 3.4% in the top ten. This sequence was found in a man between 40 and 49 years old in good health and CMV-seronegative. The gene calls are TRBV7-9 and TRBJ2-7, with TRBD1 identical over 10 bases. The sequenced material came from PBMCs. The CDR3 bases are TGTGCCAGCAGCCAACTCGGGGACAGGGGTGACGAGCAGTACTTC. Translating it yields CASSQLGDRGDEQYF.